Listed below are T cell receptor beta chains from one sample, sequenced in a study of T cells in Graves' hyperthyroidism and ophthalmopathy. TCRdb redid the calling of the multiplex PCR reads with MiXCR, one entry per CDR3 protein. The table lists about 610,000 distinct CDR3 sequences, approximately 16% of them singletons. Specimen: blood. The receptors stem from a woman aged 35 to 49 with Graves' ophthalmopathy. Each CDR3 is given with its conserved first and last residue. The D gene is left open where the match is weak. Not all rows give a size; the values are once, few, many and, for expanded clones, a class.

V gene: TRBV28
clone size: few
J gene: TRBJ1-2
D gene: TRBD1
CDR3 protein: CASTNPLGTGPHGYTF
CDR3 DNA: TGTGCCAGCACAAATCCCCTCGGGACAGGCCCCCATGGCTACACCTTC

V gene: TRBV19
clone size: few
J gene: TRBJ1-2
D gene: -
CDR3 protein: CASSPQSGSNYGYTF
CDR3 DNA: TGTGCCAGTAGTCCCCAGTCCGGGTCTAACTATGGCTACACCTTC

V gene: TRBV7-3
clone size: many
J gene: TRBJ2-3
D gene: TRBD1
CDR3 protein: CASSARTGGTDTQYF
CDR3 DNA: TGTGCCAGCAGCGCCCGGACAGGGGGCACAGATACGCAGTATTTT

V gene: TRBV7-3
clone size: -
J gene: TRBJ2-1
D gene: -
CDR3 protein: CASSFRRGDEQFF
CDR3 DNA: TGTGCCAGCAGCTTCAGACGGGGTGATGAGCAGTTCTTC

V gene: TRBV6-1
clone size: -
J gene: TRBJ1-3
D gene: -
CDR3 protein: CASTKGSSGNTIYF
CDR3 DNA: TGTGCCAGCACCAAAGGGAGCTCTGGAAACACCATATATTTT

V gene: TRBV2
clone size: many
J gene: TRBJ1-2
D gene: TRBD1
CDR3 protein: CASWTGGLTF
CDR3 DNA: TGTGCCAGCTGGACAGGAGGTCTCACCTTC

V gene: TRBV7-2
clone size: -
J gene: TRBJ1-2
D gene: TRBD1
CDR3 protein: CASSHPGGQGNYGYTF
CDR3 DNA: TGTGCCAGCAGCCACCCCGGGGGACAGGGGAACTATGGCTACACCTTC

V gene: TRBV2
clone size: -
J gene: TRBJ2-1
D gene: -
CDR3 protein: CASSPGRILHEQFF
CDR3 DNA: TGTGCCAGCAGCCCCGGCAGGATACTCCATGAGCAGTTCTTC

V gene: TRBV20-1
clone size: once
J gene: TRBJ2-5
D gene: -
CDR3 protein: CSAIGGSETQYF
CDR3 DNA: TGCAGTGCTATTGGGGGGTCAGAGACCCAGTACTTC

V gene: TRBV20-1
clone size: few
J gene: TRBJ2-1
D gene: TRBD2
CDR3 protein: CSARDPGGTSYNEQFF
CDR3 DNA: TGCAGTGCTAGAGACCCGGGGGGTACTTCCTACAATGAGCAGTTCTTC

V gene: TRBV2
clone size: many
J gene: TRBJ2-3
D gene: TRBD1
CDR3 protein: CATTRDSVTDTQYF
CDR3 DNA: TGTGCCACCACCCGGGACAGTGTCACAGATACGCAGTATTTT

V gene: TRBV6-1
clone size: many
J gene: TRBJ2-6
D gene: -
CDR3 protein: CASSGQDSGANVLTF
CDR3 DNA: TGTGCCAGCAGTGGACAGGACTCTGGGGCCAACGTCCTGACTTTC

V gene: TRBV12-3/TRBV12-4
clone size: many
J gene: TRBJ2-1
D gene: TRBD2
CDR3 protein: CASSQNGLAKEQFF
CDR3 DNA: TGTGCCAGCAGCCAAAATGGACTAGCAAAGGAGCAGTTCTTC

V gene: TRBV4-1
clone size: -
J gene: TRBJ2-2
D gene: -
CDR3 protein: CASGSGELFF
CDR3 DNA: TGCGCCAGCGGGAGCGGGGAGCTGTTTTTT

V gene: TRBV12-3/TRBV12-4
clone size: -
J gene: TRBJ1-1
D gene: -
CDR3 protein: CASSIPAAGITFF
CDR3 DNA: TGTGCCAGCAGTATTCCTGCTGCAGGTATAACTTTCTTT

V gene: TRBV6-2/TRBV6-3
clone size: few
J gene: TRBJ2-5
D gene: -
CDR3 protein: CASSFVRQETQYF
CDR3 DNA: TGTGCCAGCAGTTTCGTCCGCCAAGAGACCCAGTACTTC

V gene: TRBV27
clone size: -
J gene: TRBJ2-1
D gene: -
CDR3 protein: CASSPSKGAYNEQFF
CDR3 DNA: TGTGCCAGCAGCCCTTCTAAGGGGGCCTACAATGAGCAGTTCTTC

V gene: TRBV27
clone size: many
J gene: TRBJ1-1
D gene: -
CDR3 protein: CASSLMATLNTEAFF
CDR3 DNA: TGTGCCAGCAGTTTAATGGCCACCTTAAACACTGAAGCTTTCTTT

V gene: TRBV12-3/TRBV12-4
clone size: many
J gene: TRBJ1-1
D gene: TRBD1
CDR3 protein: CASRPQQGVTEAFF
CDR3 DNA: TGTGCCAGCAGACCCCAGCAGGGGGTCACTGAAGCTTTCTTT

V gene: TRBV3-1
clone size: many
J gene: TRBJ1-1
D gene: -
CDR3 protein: CASSQDSWVNTEAFF
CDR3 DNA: TGTGCCAGCAGCCAAGATTCGTGGGTAAACACTGAAGCTTTCTTT

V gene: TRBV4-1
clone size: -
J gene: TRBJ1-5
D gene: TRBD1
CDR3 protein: CASSQGQGSHQPQHF
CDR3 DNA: TGCGCCAGCAGCCAGGGACAGGGTTCCCATCAGCCCCAGCATTTT

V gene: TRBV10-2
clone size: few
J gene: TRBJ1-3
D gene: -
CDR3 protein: CASSESKVGSAGNTIYF
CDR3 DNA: TGCGCCAGCAGTGAGTCTAAGGTGGGATCCGCTGGAAACACCATATATTTT

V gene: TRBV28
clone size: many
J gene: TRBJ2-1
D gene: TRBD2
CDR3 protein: CASSRGRRDNEQFF
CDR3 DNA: TGTGCCAGCTCTCGCGGGAGGAGAGACAATGAGCAGTTCTTC

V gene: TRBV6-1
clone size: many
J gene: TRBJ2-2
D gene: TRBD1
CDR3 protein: CASIYPTGARENTGELFF
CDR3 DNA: TGTGCCAGCATCTACCCGACAGGGGCGCGCGAAAACACCGGGGAGCTGTTTTTT

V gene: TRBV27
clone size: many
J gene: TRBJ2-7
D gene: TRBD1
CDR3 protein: CASSLDRIGEQYF
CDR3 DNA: TGTGCCAGCAGTTTGGACAGGATAGGTGAGCAGTACTTC

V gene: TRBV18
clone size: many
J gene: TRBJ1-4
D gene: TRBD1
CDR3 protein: CASSPGTGGTYEKLFF
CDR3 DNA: TGTGCCAGCTCACCCGGGACAGGGGGTACCTATGAAAAACTGTTTTTT

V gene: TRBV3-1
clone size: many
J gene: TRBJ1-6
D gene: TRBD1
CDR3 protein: CASGDRVDSPLHF
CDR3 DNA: TGTGCCAGCGGGGACAGGGTCGATTCACCCCTCCACTTT

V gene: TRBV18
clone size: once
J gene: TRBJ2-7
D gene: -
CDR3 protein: CASSPTGTTYEQHF
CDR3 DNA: TGTGCCAGCTCACCAACAGGAACAACCTACGAGCAGCACTTC

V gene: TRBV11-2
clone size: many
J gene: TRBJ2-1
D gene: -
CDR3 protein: CASSSGRTNYNEQFF
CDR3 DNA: TGTGCCAGCAGCTCTGGGAGGACAAACTACAATGAGCAGTTCTTC

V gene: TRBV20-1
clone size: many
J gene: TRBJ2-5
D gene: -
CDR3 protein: CSANGGGEETQYF
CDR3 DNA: TGCAGTGCTAATGGAGGGGGGGAAGAGACCCAGTACTTC

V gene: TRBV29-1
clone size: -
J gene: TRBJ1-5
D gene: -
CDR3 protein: CSVGRADQPQHF
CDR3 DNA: TGCAGCGTTGGCCGGGCCGATCAGCCCCAGCATTTT

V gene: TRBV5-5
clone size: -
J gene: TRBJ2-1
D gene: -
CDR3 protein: CASSLYASFNEQFF
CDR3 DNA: TGTGCCAGCAGCTTGTACGCATCTTTCAATGAGCAGTTCTTC

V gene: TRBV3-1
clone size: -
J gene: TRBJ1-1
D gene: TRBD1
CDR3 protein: CASSQAGTANTEAFF
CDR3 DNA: TGTGCCAGCAGCCAGGCCGGGACAGCCAACACTGAAGCTTTCTTT

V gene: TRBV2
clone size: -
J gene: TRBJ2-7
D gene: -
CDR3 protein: CASVSMGSLEQYF
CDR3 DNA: TGTGCCAGCGTCAGTATGGGGTCTCTCGAGCAGTACTTC

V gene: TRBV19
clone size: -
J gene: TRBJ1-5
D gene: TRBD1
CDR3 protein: CASETGTGRSGNQPQHF
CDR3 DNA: TGTGCCAGCGAGACCGGGACAGGCCGATCTGGCAATCAGCCCCAGCATTTT

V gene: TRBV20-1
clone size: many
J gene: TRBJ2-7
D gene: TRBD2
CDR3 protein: CSARGLAGLAYEQYF
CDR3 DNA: TGCAGTGCTAGAGGACTAGCGGGCCTTGCCTACGAGCAGTACTTC

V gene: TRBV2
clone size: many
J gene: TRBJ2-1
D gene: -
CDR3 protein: CASSVGSVGFF
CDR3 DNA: TGTGCCAGCAGTGTGGGGTCAGTGGGGTTCTTC

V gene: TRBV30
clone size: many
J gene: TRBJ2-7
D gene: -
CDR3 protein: CAWSFGDEQYF
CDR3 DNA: TGTGCCTGGAGTTTCGGCGACGAGCAGTACTTC

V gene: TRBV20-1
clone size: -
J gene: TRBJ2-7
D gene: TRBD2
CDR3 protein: CSARGASGGTYEQYF
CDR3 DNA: TGCAGTGCTAGAGGGGCCAGCGGGGGAACCTACGAGCAGTACTTC

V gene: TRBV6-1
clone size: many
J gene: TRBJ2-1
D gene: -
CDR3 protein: CASSEMYTNEQFF
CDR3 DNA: TGTGCCAGCAGTGAAATGTACACCAATGAGCAGTTCTTC

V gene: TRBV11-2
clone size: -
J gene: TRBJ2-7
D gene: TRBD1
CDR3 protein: CASSSGTGNYEQYF
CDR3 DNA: TGTGCCAGCAGCTCCGGGACAGGAAACTACGAGCAGTACTTC

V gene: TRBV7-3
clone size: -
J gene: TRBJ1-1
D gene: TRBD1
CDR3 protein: CASSEHRGRGAFF
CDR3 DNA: TGTGCCAGCAGCGAGCACAGGGGGAGGGGAGCTTTCTTT

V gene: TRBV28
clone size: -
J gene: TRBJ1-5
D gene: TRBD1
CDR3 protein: CATRTGVGAYQPQHF
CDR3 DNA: TGTGCCACCCGGACAGGTGTTGGGGCGTATCAGCCCCAGCATTTT

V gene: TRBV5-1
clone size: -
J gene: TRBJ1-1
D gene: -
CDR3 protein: CASSLGQSKEAFF
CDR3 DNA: TGCGCCAGCAGCTTGGGACAATCCAAGGAAGCTTTCTTT

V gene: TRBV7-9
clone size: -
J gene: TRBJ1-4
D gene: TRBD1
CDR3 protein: CASSLVLTGAGEKLFF
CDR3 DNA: TGTGCCAGCAGCCTAGTCCTGACAGGGGCAGGGGAAAAACTGTTTTTT

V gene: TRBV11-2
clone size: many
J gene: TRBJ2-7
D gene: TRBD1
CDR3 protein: CASSFDRGVYEQYF
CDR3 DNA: TGTGCCAGCAGCTTTGACAGGGGGGTCTACGAGCAGTACTTC

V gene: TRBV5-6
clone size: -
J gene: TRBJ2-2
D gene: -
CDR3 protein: CASTRGGGFPGELFF
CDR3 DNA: TGTGCCAGCACCAGAGGAGGGGGCTTCCCCGGGGAGCTGTTTTTT

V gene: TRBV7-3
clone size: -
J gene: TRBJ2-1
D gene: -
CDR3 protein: CASSPGTYSIEQFF
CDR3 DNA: TGTGCCAGCAGCCCCGGGACTTACTCCATTGAGCAGTTCTTC

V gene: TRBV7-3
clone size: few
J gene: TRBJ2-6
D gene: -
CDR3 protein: CASSPGGSGSGANVLTF
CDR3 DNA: TGTGCCAGCAGCCCCGGGGGTAGCGGCTCTGGGGCCAACGTCCTGACTTTC

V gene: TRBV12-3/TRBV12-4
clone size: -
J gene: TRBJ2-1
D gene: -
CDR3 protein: CASSPEGGLTEQFF
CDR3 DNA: TGTGCCAGCAGCCCGGAGGGGGGGCTTACTGAGCAGTTCTTC

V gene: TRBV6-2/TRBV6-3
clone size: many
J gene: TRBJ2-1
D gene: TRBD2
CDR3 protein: CASSYEAGGPPSHNEQFF
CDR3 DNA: TGTGCCAGCAGTTACGAGGCGGGGGGGCCCCCCTCGCACAATGAGCAGTTCTTC

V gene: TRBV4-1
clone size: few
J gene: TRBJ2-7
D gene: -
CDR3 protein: CASSLRQASDEQYF
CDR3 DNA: TGCGCCAGCAGCCTCAGGCAGGCGAGTGACGAGCAGTACTTC

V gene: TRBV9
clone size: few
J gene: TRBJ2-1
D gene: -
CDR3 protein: CASSVVGGGYNEQFF
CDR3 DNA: TGTGCCAGCAGCGTAGTAGGGGGTGGCTACAATGAGCAGTTCTTC

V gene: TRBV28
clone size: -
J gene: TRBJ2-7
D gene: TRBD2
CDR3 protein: CASSLLSGRADEQYF
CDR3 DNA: TGTGCCAGCAGTTTGCTTAGCGGGAGGGCCGACGAGCAGTACTTC

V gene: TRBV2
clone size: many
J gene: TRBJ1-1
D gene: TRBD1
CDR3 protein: CASTRSQGASRTEAFF
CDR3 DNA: TGTGCCAGCACCAGATCTCAGGGGGCGTCGAGGACTGAAGCTTTCTTT

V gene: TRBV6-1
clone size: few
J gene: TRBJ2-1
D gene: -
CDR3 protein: CASSLRGTNEQFF
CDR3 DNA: TGTGCCAGCAGTTTGAGGGGTACAAATGAGCAGTTCTTC

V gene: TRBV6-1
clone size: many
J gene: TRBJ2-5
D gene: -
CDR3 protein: CASSWGPGETQYF
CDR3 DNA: TGTGCCAGCAGTTGGGGCCCCGGAGAGACCCAGTACTTC

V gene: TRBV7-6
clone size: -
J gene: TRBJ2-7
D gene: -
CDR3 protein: CASSLEGGRDPYEQYF
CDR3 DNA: TGTGCCAGCAGCTTAGAGGGTGGGAGAGATCCCTACGAGCAGTACTTC

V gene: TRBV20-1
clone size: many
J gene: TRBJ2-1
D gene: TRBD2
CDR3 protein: CSAKNPAGDDEQFF
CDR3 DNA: TGCAGTGCCAAAAATCCAGCGGGAGATGATGAGCAGTTCTTC